Listed below are T cell receptor beta chains from one sample, sequenced in a study of T-cell memory formation after mild COVID-19. TCRdb independently ran MiXCR on the 5' RACE reads; one entry per CDR3 protein. The sample holds hundreds of thousands of distinct CDR3 sequences; around 19% are singletons and the top ten take approximately 8.4%. Sequenced: PBMCs or a T cell subset sorted from them (not recorded which). The receptors shown here come from an adult woman who had mild COVID-19 (a few samples of this study predate the infection). Cell type and time point are not known. CDR3s include the opening cysteine and the closing phenylalanine or tryptophan. The D gene is left open where the match is weak. Size is stated for part of the rows, as once, few or many counts, or as a class when the clone is expanded.

cdr3_nt | cdr3_aa | v_call | cdr3_length | clone_size | j_call | d_call
TGCAGTGCCGCTACCCCGTCGGGAGGCTACACCTTC | CSAATPSGGYTF | TRBV20-1 | 12 | NA | TRBJ1-2 | NA
TGTGCCAGCAGTTCCCGGGGCAGGAAAAAAAACATTCAGTACTTC | CASSSRGRKKNIQYF | TRBV6-5 | 15 | few | TRBJ2-4 | NA
TGCAGCGCCACCCGGCAGGGTAGCTCCTACGAGCAGTACTTC | CSATRQGSSYEQYF | TRBV29-1 | 14 | NA | TRBJ2-7 | NA
TGTGCCAGCAGTCCCATCACCGGGGCCTTTACGGGACAGCCCCAGCATTTT | CASSPITGAFTGQPQHF | TRBV6-2/TRBV6-3 | 17 | NA | TRBJ1-5 | NA
TGCAGTGCTAGAGATGGCAGTTCCTCTGGAAACACCATATATTTT | CSARDGSSSGNTIYF | TRBV20-1 | 15 | NA | TRBJ1-3 | NA
TGTGCCAGCAGTTACTGGGCTAGCGGGGTTTGGGCCGGGGAGCTGTTTTTT | CASSYWASGVWAGELFF | TRBV6-5 | 17 | NA | TRBJ2-2 | TRBD2
TGTGCCAGCAGTCAGAACGCGGGGTCTCAAGAGACCCAGTACTTC | CASSQNAGSQETQYF | TRBV7-2 | 15 | few | TRBJ2-5 | NA
TGTGCCAGCCGGATCGAAGCCGGTACAGATACGCAGTATTTT | CASRIEAGTDTQYF | TRBV5-4 | 14 | few | TRBJ2-3 | NA
TGTGCCAGCAGTCCCTCGACAGGGACCCACGAGCAGTACTTC | CASSPSTGTHEQYF | TRBV12-3/TRBV12-4 | 14 | few | TRBJ2-7 | TRBD1
TGTGCCAGCAGGACAGCCCAGGGTCCCACAGATACGCAGTATTTT | CASRTAQGPTDTQYF | TRBV6-6 | 15 | few | TRBJ2-3 | NA
TGTGCCTGGAGCCCGGGAACAGAGACCCAGTACTTC | CAWSPGTETQYF | TRBV30 | 12 | few | TRBJ2-5 | NA
TGTGCCACCAGTGACTCACACAGGGTCTCGACCCAGTTCTTC | CATSDSHRVSTQFF | TRBV24-1 | 14 | NA | TRBJ2-1 | NA
TGTGCCAGCAGCTTGGTTATTGCAGGAGTCTACGAGCAGTACTTC | CASSLVIAGVYEQYF | TRBV5-5 | 15 | few | TRBJ2-7 | NA
TGTGCCATCAGTGAGTCCCTAGCGACAGATACGCAGTATTTT | CAISESLATDTQYF | TRBV10-3 | 14 | few | TRBJ2-3 | NA
TGCAGTGCTAGCGACAGGGGGCTGGGGGAGCAGTACTTC | CSASDRGLGEQYF | TRBV20-1 | 13 | few | TRBJ2-7 | TRBD1
TGTGCCAGCAGTTCGGGGCGGGAGGGCCCCTCCACAGATACGCAGTATTTT | CASSSGREGPSTDTQYF | TRBV6-5 | 17 | few | TRBJ2-3 | TRBD2
TGTGCCAGCAGCTTCGGCCTTACGCAGTATTTT | CASSFGLTQYF | TRBV7-2 | 11 | few | TRBJ2-3 | NA
TGTGCCACCAGTGGCCCAACAGGGTCTGGGGCCAACGTCCTGACTTTC | CATSGPTGSGANVLTF | TRBV24-1 | 16 | NA | TRBJ2-6 | NA
TGTGCCACCAGCAGAGAACAGGGCTCGGGGCCCCAGCATTTT | CATSREQGSGPQHF | TRBV15 | 14 | few | TRBJ1-5 | NA
TGTGCCAGCAGCTTGTCCGCAGGGGACTCCTACGAGCAGTACTTC | CASSLSAGDSYEQYF | TRBV5-4 | 15 | few | TRBJ2-7 | NA
TGTGCCAGCAGCTTAGTCGAAACTAGCGGGAGCTACAATGAGCAGTTCTTC | CASSLVETSGSYNEQFF | TRBV7-9 | 17 | few | TRBJ2-1 | TRBD2
TGTGCCAGCAGTTCCCTTAGCGGGGGGCCGATCAATGAGCAGTTCTTC | CASSSLSGGPINEQFF | TRBV12-3/TRBV12-4 | 16 | NA | TRBJ2-1 | TRBD2
TGTGCCAGCGGGTCTGGTCGGGACTCGGCGACAGATACGCAGTATTTT | CASGSGRDSATDTQYF | TRBV2 | 16 | few | TRBJ2-3 | NA
TGTGCCTGGGGGAGGACGTACATGAACACTGAAGCTTTCTTT | CAWGRTYMNTEAFF | TRBV30 | 14 | NA | TRBJ1-1 | NA
TGCGCCAGCAGCTTAATGGGTCTGGGGGCCACCGGGGAGCTGTTTTTT | CASSLMGLGATGELFF | TRBV5-1 | 16 | NA | TRBJ2-2 | NA
TGCGCCAGCAGCCCAGGGACTAGCGGGAACTACGAGCAGTACTTC | CASSPGTSGNYEQYF | TRBV5-1 | 15 | many | TRBJ2-7 | TRBD2
TGTGCCAGCACCAGCGGGAGGGGATACAATGAGCAGTTCTTC | CASTSGRGYNEQFF | TRBV27 | 14 | NA | TRBJ2-1 | TRBD2
TGTGCCAGCAGCTTCTTTGAGCAGTTCTTC | CASSFFEQFF | TRBV7-2 | 10 | NA | TRBJ2-1 | NA
TGTGCCAGCAGCTCCCCGACTAGCGGTCGCACAGATACGCAGTATTTT | CASSSPTSGRTDTQYF | TRBV7-9 | 16 | NA | TRBJ2-3 | TRBD2
TGTGCCAGCAGCTTGGACAGGGCGATATACGAGCAGTACTTC | CASSLDRAIYEQYF | TRBV7-2 | 14 | NA | TRBJ2-7 | TRBD1
TGCGCCAGCAGCCCGCAGGCAGGGGGATCAAACACCATATATTTT | CASSPQAGGSNTIYF | TRBV5-1 | 15 | few | TRBJ1-3 | TRBD1
TGTGCCAGCAGCGTAGGGAACCCAGGAGCGAACACTGAAGCTTTCTTT | CASSVGNPGANTEAFF | TRBV9 | 16 | NA | TRBJ1-1 | NA
TGTGCTAGTGGTTCCTCATCAGGGGGCGCGGCGGGCAATCAGCCCCAGCATTTT | CASGSSSGGAAGNQPQHF | TRBV12-5 | 18 | few | TRBJ1-5 | TRBD1
TGTGCTAGCAGCAACCGGGCGACAGGGCGCGATGAGCAGTTCTTC | CASSNRATGRDEQFF | TRBV7-7 | 15 | few | TRBJ2-1 | TRBD1
TGCAGCGTGGGACAGGGGGCGCTGGGCTACACCTTC | CSVGQGALGYTF | TRBV29-1 | 12 | few | TRBJ1-2 | TRBD1
TGTGCCAGCTCACATTCGGCAGGGGAGAATGAGCAGTTCTTC | CASSHSAGENEQFF | TRBV18 | 14 | NA | TRBJ2-1 | NA
TGCAGCGTTGCTACTAGCGGGAAGGGCAATGAGCAGTTCTTC | CSVATSGKGNEQFF | TRBV29-1 | 14 | NA | TRBJ2-1 | TRBD2
TGCGCCAGCAGCCGATACGACAGGGATGAAAACATTCAGTACTTC | CASSRYDRDENIQYF | TRBV4-1 | 15 | few | TRBJ2-4 | TRBD1
TGTGCCAGCAGTTCCCGGGGTAGCGGCCAAGAGACCCAGTACTTC | CASSSRGSGQETQYF | TRBV7-2 | 15 | few | TRBJ2-5 | NA
TGCGCCAGCAGGGCGGGTTTAAACACCGGGGAGCTGTTTTTT | CASRAGLNTGELFF | TRBV4-3 | 14 | NA | TRBJ2-2 | NA
TGCAGTGCCCGAATCCCGACAGGTCAATTTTCATACGAGCAGTACTTC | CSARIPTGQFSYEQYF | TRBV20-1 | 16 | NA | TRBJ2-7 | NA
TGTGCCAGCAGCCTCCTGTTCGGAGGGGCCTTGCGGGAGCTGTTTTTT | CASSLLFGGALRELFF | TRBV11-2 | 16 | NA | TRBJ2-2 | NA
TGTGCCAGCAGAGGGACTAGCGGGGCAAGGGACTACGAGCAGTACTTC | CASRGTSGARDYEQYF | TRBV6-2/TRBV6-3 | 16 | once | TRBJ2-7 | TRBD2
TGTGCCAGCAGCACCGGGACAATGGCGGATGAAAAACTGTTTTTT | CASSTGTMADEKLFF | TRBV6-6 | 15 | few | TRBJ1-4 | NA